The next 29 T cell receptor delta chains were all read from a single sample in a study of gamma-delta chains in newborns, infants, children. TCRdb redid clone calling on the reads using CATT. The table shows 3,000 to 4,500 delta-chain clones, with around 0.65% occurring only once. What was sequenced was blood. Every receptor here comes from a child who was a newborn, infant or young child, either healthy, febrile or measles-vaccinated (not recorded which).

Sample share makes this clone large. Other DNA sequences in this sample translate to the same CDR3. This chain links TRDV2 with TRDJ3; D might be TRDD3 (5 bases). V was pared by 0 bases and J by 0 bases, with 14 bases between. The CDR3 runs to 19 residues. The germline CDR1 and CDR2 sequences are GEAIGNYY and EKD. The DNA of the CDR3 is TGTGCCTGTGACACCGTGCGGGGGGTGAGCTCCTGGGACACCCGACAGATGTTTTTC. Protein product: CACDTVRGVSSWDTRQMFF.

About this clone itself: TCRdb has a much larger clone's protein, which differs at residue 4 from the translation of this DNA, likely because of a read error; what is shown is the protein translated from the DNA. The V and J genes are TRDV2 and TRDJ3, with TRDD3 matching 9 bases. Germline CDR1 and CDR2: GEAIGNYY and EKD. This CDR3 has 16 residues. The CDR3 spells CACGTWGIRDTRQMFF. In nucleotides, the CDR3 is TGTGCCTGTGGCACCTGGGGGATTCGGGACACCCGACAGATGTTTTTC.

This clone was recorded at least ten times. Since a much larger clone is just one base distant, this may be a read error. This chain joins TRDV2 and TRDJ1, with 8 bases identical to TRDD3. Germline V gene sequence: CDR1 GEAIGNYY, CDR2 EKD. The CDR3 consists of 14 residues. This CDR3 is CARDVLGDTDKLIF. The CDR3, as DNA: TGTGCCCGTGACGTACTGGGGGACACCGATAAACTCATCTTT.

This clone was counted a few times. This likely traces to a read error, being one base from a far larger clone. The same CDR3 also results from other DNA sequences found in this sample. V gene TRDV2 combines with J gene TRDJ1, with 11 bases that match TRDD3. Germline V lookup: CDR1 GEAIGNYY, CDR2 EKD. J was trimmed by 2 bases and V by 1 base; bases with no gene match: 5. The CDR3 runs to 16 residues. CDR3 residues: CACDTMGDTYTDKLIF. The CDR3 nucleotides are TGTGCCTGTGACACAATGGGGGATACGTATACCGATAAACTCATCTTT.

This clone is labeled medium-sized. Distinct nucleotide sequences in the sample also encode this CDR3. The chain combines TRDV1 with TRDJ1; 9 bases are shared with TRDD3. Trimming removed 3 bases from V and 2 bases from J; junction bases left unmatched: 13. This CDR3 contains 18 residues. The germline V gene encodes CDR1 TSWWSYY and CDR2 QGS. The CDR3 spells CALGEGLPWGIKTDKLIF. The CDR3 bases are TGTGCTCTTGGGGAGGGCCTCCCGTGGGGGATAAAGACCGATAAACTCATCTTT.

This clone rates as medium-sized. This specimen includes other DNA sequences encoding the same CDR3. V and J are TRDV2 and TRDJ3; 11 bases are a match to TRDD3. With V trimmed by 0 bases and J by 0 bases, 9 bases remained unmatched. The CDR3 extends over 21 amino acids. From germline, CDR1 is GEAIGNYY and CDR2 EKD. This chain's CDR3 is CACDTGGGYGPPSWDTRQMFF. The CDR3 DNA is TGTGCCTGTGACACCGGTGGGGGATACGGGCCGCCCTCCTGGGACACCCGACAGATGTTTTTC.

This clone was counted only a few times. The chain uses TRDV2 and TRDJ2; 9 positions match TRDD3. Germline-derived CDR1 and CDR2 are GEAIGNYY and EKD. CDR3 size: 16 residues. V dropped 2 bases and J dropped 4; count of bases not matched to a gene: 7. The CDR3 here is CACDILGDTSTAQLFF. The CDR3 region has the DNA TGTGCCTGTGACATACTGGGGGACACGTCGACAGCACAACTCTTCTTT.

This chain links TRAV29/DV5 with TRDJ1; 8 nucleotides agree with TRDD3. The CDR3 is made up of 23 amino acids. The germline V gene encodes CDR1 NSMFDY and CDR2 ISSIKDK. V lost 1 base to trimming and J lost 3 bases; unmatched junction nucleotides: 32. The CDR3 spells CAASPRGSPYVSLGAKYADKLIF. Written as DNA, the CDR3 is TGTGCAGCAAGCCCCAGGGGTTCGCCATACGTCTCACTGGGGGCCAAGTACGCCGATAAACTCATCTTT. The complete variable domain, with remaining parts taken from reference TRAV29/DV5 and TRDJ1, reads DQQVKQNSPSLSVQEGRISILNCDYTNSMFDYFLWYKKYPAEGPTFLISISSIKDKNEDGRFTVFLNKSAKHLSLHIVPSQPGDSAVYFCAASPRGSPYVSLGAKYADKLIFGKGTRVTVEP.

A note on this clone: A read error likely explains why the TCRdb protein, taken from a much larger clone, differs from this DNA's translation at residue 10; the protein shown is translated from the DNA. V and J are TRDV2 and TRDJ3; TRDD3 is a possible D gene (6 bases). The length of the CDR3 is 17 residues. Germline lookup yields CDR1 GEAIGNYY and CDR2 EKD. CDR3 sequence reads: CACDTWGDSGDTRQMFF. In nucleotides, the CDR3 is TGTGCCTGTGACACCTGGGGGGACTCCGGGGACACCCGACAGATGTTTTTC.

To note about this clone: A clone one base away is much larger, so this may be a read error. In the same sample, other DNA sequences code for this CDR3. The chain recombines TRDV2 with TRDJ3, with 11 positions matching TRDD3. Per germline, CDR1 GEAIGNYY and CDR2 EKD. This CDR3 region has 21 residues. V shed 0 bases, J shed 0 bases, and the junction held 9 bases outside the gene matches. In DNA form, the CDR3 reads TGTGCCTGTGACACCGGTGGGGGATACGGACCGCCCTCCTGGGACACCCGACAGATGTTTTTC. It yields the protein CACDTGGGYGPPSWDTRQMFF.

In regard to this clone: A read error likely explains why the TCRdb protein, taken from a much larger clone, differs from this DNA's translation at residue 8; the protein shown is translated from the DNA. J is TRDJ2 and V is TRDV2; 7 positions match TRDD3. This CDR3 is 16 amino acids long. CDR1 and CDR2 (germline): GEAIGNYY, EKD. The junction had 6 bases not matched to a gene; V was cut back by 3 bases and J by 0 bases. The CDR3 DNA reads as TGTGCCTGTGACCCCCTGGGGGGTACTTTGACAGCACAACTCTTCTTT. Translated, it gives CACDPLGGTLTAQLFF.

Comment on this clone: TCRdb assigns this DNA the protein of a much larger clone, which departs from its translation at residue 3; this likely reflects a read error, and the protein shown comes from translating the DNA. Other DNA sequences in this specimen translate into the identical CDR3. V and J are TRDV2 and TRDJ1; TRDD3 aligns across 12 bases. This CDR3 has 19 residues. Germline CDR1 is GEAIGNYY and CDR2 is EKD. Written as DNA, the CDR3 is TGTGCCCGTGACAGGGGGGCGCCTGGGGGATACGACTACACCGATAAACTCATCTTT. It codes for CARDRGAPGGYDYTDKLIF.

This clone was seen only a few times. TCRdb records a much larger clone's protein for this DNA, with a difference at residue 12 that likely arises from a read error; the protein given is the translation of the DNA. The chain joins TRDV2 to TRDJ1, with 11 bases aligning to TRDD3. The CDR3 covers 16 residues. Looked up from germline, CDR1 is GEAIGNYY and CDR2 is EKD. CDR3 in amino acids: CACDTMGDTYTAKLIF. The CDR3 nucleotides are TGTGCCTGTGACACAATGGGGGATACGTACACCGCTAAACTCATCTTT.

This clone was detected only a few times. The protein in TCRdb stems from a much larger clone and differs at residue 13 from this DNA's translation, likely a read error; here the protein is translated from the DNA. The chain employs TRDV2 and TRDJ3; the match to TRDD3 covers 11 bases. Germline lookup yields CDR1 GEAIGNYY and CDR2 EKD. This CDR3 is built from 18 residues. The CDR3 reads CACDTLGGYAWDARQMFF. CDR3 sequence (DNA): TGTGCCTGTGACACCCTTGGGGGATACGCCTGGGACGCCCGACAGATGTTTTTC.

This clone turned up a few times. A far bigger clonotype differs at one base, so this is likely a read error. At the DNA level, this CDR3 is encoded by other sequences in the same sample as well. This chain joins TRDV2 and TRDJ1; 10 bases match TRDD3. CDR1 GEAIGNYY and CDR2 EKD come from the germline V gene. The CDR3 is made up of 14 amino acids. The V and J ends lost 3 bases and 11 bases, in that order; junction bases with no gene match: 11. DNA of the CDR3: TGTGCCTGTGACGATGTACTGGGGGATCTCAAGCTCATCTTT. Its translation is CACDDVLGDLKLIF.

This clone showed up just a few times. The mismatch at residues 4 and 12 between this DNA's translation and the TCRdb protein of a much larger clone likely reflects a read error; the protein shown is translated from the DNA. J is TRDJ2 and V is TRDV2; TRDD3 agrees at 12 bases. The CDR3 contains 17 residues. Germline CDR1 and CDR2: GEAIGNYY and EKD. The CDR3 DNA reads as TGTGCCTGTGGCACCGTACTGGGGGATACTTTGGCAGCACAACTCTTCTTT. This sequence encodes CACGTVLGDTLAAQLFF.

Concerning this clone itself: TCRdb records a much larger clone's protein for this DNA, with a difference at residue 15 that likely arises from a read error; the protein given is the translation of the DNA. The chain combines TRDV2 with TRDJ3, with 8 bases that match TRDD3. The V gene's germline CDR1 is GEAIGNYY and CDR2 EKD. This CDR3 comprises 17 residues. The CDR3 spells CACDTVLGAWDTRQVFF. CDR3 coding DNA: TGTGCCTGTGACACCGTACTGGGGGCCTGGGACACCCGACAGGTGTTTTTC.

V and J are TRDV2 and TRDJ3; 7 bases are a match to TRDD3. The J gene, not given by TCRdb, was assigned here from a germline match of the nucleotide sequence. CDR1 is GEAIGNYY, CDR2 EKD, per germline. V dropped 3 bases and J dropped 1; count of bases not matched to a gene: 5. CDR3 length: 17 residues. The CDR3 nucleotides read TGTGCCTGTGACGTACTGGGGATATCCTGGGACACCCGACAGATGTTTTTC. Protein: CACDVLGISWDTRQMFF.

This clone was observed a handful of times. CDR3 nucleotide sequence: TGTGCCTGTGACACCGGTACTGCCCGCCCCTGGGACACCCGACAGATGTTTTTC. Protein product: CACDTGTARPWDTRQMFF. The rearrangement links TRDV2 to TRDJ3; D remains unclear. The germline V gene encodes CDR1 GEAIGNYY and CDR2 EKD. This CDR3 spans 18 amino acids. The germline V and J ends were trimmed by 0 bases and 2 bases, with 13 bases remaining between them.

This clone was seen a handful of times. The protein TCRdb lists belongs to a much larger clone and differs from this DNA's translation at residue 8, which points to a read error; the protein shown is made from the DNA. The chain couples TRDV2 to TRDJ2; TRDD3 agrees at 13 bases. The CDR3 covers 19 residues. The germline V gene has CDR1 GEAIGNYY and CDR2 EKD. The ends lost 0 bases at V and 4 bases at J; junction bases unmatched: 10. This chain's CDR3 is CACDTVHDWGIRETAQLFF. In DNA, the CDR3 is TGTGCCTGTGACACCGTTCATGACTGGGGGATACGCGAGACAGCACAACTCTTCTTT.

As for this clone: TCRdb has a much larger clone's protein, which differs at residue 14 from the translation of this DNA, likely because of a read error; what is shown is the protein translated from the DNA. The chain joins TRDV2 to TRDJ3; 8 nucleotides line up with TRDD3. This CDR3 is built from 17 residues. CDR1 is GEAIGNYY and CDR2 is EKD in the germline V gene. The CDR3 DNA reads as TGTGCCTGTGACACCGTACTGGGGGCCTGGGACACCCGACGGATGTTTTTC. Residues: CACDTVLGAWDTRRMFF.

In the case of this clone: This sequence is one base from a far larger clone and is likely a read error. The rearrangement uses TRDV2 and TRDJ3, with TRDD3 matching 12 bases. The length of the CDR3 is 21 residues. Germline CDR1 is GEAIGNYY and CDR2 is EKD. Germline trimming cut 3 bases from V and 0 bases from J; bases unmatched to any gene: 11. The CDR3 nucleotides read TGTGCCTGTGACCTCGTACTGGGGGATACCCGCATCTCCTGGGACACCCGACAGATGTTTTTC. This encodes CACDLVLGDTRISWDTRQMFF.

This clone turned up a few times. The protein TCRdb lists belongs to a much larger clone and differs from this DNA's translation at residue 12, which points to a read error; the protein shown is made from the DNA. The CDR3 DNA reads as TGTGCCTGTGACACCTGGGCTAACTCCTGGGACATCCGACAGATGTTTTTC. This encodes CACDTWANSWDIRQMFF. The chain recombines TRDV2 with TRDJ3; D possibly corresponds to TRDD3 (5 bases). This CDR3 contains 17 residues. Germline V gives CDR1 GEAIGNYY, CDR2 EKD.

This clone has a handful of counts. A much larger clone differs by one base, so this may be a read error. This specimen includes other DNA sequences encoding the same CDR3. V is TRDV1 and J is TRDJ1; 12 bases align to TRDD3. The CDR3 consists of 17 residues. CDR1 is TSWWSYY, CDR2 QGS, per germline. CDR3 in amino acids: CALGENWGILGTDKLIF. Here the CDR3 DNA reads TGTGCTCTTGGGGAAAACTGGGGGATACTTGGCACCGATAAGCTCATCTTT.

Comment on this clone: The protein given by TCRdb reflects a much larger clone and differs at residue 3 from this DNA's translation, likely from a read error; the protein shown is the DNA's translation. This chain joins TRDV2 and TRDJ1, with 10 bases lining up with TRDD3. Looked up from germline, CDR1 is GEAIGNYY and CDR2 is EKD. The CDR3 is 15 amino acids. CDR3 nucleotide sequence: TGTGCCCGTGACCCTTTACTGGGGGATACCGATAAACTCATCTTT. Its translation is CARDPLLGDTDKLIF.

About this clone itself: A far bigger clonotype differs at one base, so this is likely a read error. The sample carries other DNA sequences with the same CDR3. The chain uses TRDV2 and TRDJ3; D remains unclear. The germline V gene has CDR1 GEAIGNYY and CDR2 EKD. The V end was cut by 3 bases, the J end by 0 bases, with 11 bases between. CDR3 size: 17 residues. The CDR3 reads CACDAVPPSWDTRQMFF. The CDR3 nucleotides read TGTGCCTGTGACGCCGTACCCCCCTCCTGGGACACCCGACAGATGTTTTTC.

Details on this clone: TCRdb shows a much larger clone's protein in place of this DNA's translation, and the two differ at residue 13, likely through a read error; the protein shown is translated from the DNA. The genes are TRDV2 and TRDJ2, with 9 bases identical to TRDD3. Germline CDR1 GEAIGNYY, CDR2 EKD. The CDR3 is made up of 15 amino acids. The CDR3 reads CACDTGGYLTAQPFF. CDR3 nucleotide sequence: TGTGCCTGTGACACTGGGGGATATTTGACAGCACAACCCTTCTTT.

By sample share, this clone is medium-sized. The J gene is TRDJ3, the V gene TRDV2; 7 bases align to TRDD3. The CDR3 consists of 18 residues. Trimming removed 1 base from V and 0 bases from J; junction bases left unmatched: 5. Per germline, CDR1 GEAIGNYY and CDR2 EKD. For the CDR3, the DNA is TGTGCCTGTGACACTTGGGGGACAAGCTCCTGGGACACCCGACAGATGTTTTTC. It yields the protein CACDTWGTSSWDTRQMFF.

To note about this clone: This DNA's translation differs at residue 4 from TCRdb's protein, which comes from a much larger clone; a read error is likely, and the protein shown is translated from the DNA. This chain connects TRDV2 to TRDJ3, with 11 bases lining up with TRDD3. The V and J ends lost 5 bases and 0 bases, in that order; junction bases with no gene match: 8. Germline CDR1 and CDR2: GEAIGNYY and EKD. The CDR3 has 19 amino acids. CDR3 region: CACGPLGDKSSWDTRQMFF. The CDR3 region has the DNA TGTGCCTGTGGCCCACTGGGGGATAAGAGCTCCTGGGACACCCGACAGATGTTTTTC.